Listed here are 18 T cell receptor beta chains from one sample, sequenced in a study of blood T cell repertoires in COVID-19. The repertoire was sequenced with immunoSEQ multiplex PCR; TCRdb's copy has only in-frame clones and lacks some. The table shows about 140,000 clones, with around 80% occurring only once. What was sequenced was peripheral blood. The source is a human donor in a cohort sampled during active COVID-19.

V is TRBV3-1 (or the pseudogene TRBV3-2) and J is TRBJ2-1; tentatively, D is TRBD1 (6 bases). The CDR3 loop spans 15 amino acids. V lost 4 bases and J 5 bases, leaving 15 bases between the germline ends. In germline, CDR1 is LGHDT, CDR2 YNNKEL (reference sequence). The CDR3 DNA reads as TGTGCCAGCAGCCTGTACGGACAGATAGACAATGAGCAGTTCTTC. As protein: CASSLYGQIDNEQFF.

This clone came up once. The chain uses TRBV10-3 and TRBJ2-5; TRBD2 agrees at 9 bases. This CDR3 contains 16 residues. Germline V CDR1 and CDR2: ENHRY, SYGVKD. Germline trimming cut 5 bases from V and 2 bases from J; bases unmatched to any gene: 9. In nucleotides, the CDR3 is TGTGCCATCAGTTCGCTAGCGGGGTCGGGGCAAGAGACCCAGTACTTC. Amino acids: CAISSLAGSGQETQYF.

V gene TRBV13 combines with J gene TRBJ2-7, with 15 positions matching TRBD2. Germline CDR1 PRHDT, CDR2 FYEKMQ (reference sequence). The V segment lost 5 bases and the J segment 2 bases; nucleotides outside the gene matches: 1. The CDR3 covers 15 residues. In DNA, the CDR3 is TGTGCCAGCAGCCGGACTAGCGGGGGGGCCTACGAGCAGTACTTC. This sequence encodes CASSRTSGGAYEQYF.

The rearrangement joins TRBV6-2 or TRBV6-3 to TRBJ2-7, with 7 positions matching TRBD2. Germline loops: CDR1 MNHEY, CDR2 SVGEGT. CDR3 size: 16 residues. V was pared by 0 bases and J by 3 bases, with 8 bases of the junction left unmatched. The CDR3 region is CASSYSTGLGDYEQYF. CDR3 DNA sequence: TGTGCCAGCAGTTACTCGACTGGACTAGGAGACTACGAGCAGTACTTC.

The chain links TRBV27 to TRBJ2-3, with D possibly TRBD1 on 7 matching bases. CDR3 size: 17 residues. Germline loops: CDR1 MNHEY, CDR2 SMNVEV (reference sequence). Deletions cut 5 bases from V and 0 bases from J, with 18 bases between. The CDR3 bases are TGTGCCAGCAGTGGAATTACCAGGGGGGTTAGCACAGATACGCAGTATTTT. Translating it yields CASSGITRGVSTDTQYF.

The CDR3 is CATSSQQGANYGYTF. In DNA form, the CDR3 reads TGTGCCACCAGCAGTCAACAGGGGGCTAACTATGGCTACACCTTC. The chain combines TRBV15 with TRBJ1-2; 8 bases are a match to TRBD1. The CDR3 contains 15 residues. Germline V CDR1 and CDR2: LNHNV, YYDKDF (reference sequence). The V segment lost 3 bases and the J segment 0 bases; nucleotides outside the gene matches: 3.

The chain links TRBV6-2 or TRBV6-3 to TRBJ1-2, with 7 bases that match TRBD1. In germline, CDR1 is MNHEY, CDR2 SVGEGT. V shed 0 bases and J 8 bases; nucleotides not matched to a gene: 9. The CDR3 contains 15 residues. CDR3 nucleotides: TGTGCCAGCAGTTACTCCCGGGACAGCGGCGGAGGCTACACCTTC. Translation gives CASSYSRDSGGGYTF.

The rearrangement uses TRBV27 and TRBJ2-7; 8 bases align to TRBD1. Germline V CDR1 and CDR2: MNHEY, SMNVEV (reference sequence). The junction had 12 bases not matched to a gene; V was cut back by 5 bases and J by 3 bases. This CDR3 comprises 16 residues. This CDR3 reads CASSRWKTGGVYEQYF. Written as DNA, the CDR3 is TGTGCCAGCAGTCGGTGGAAAACAGGGGGAGTCTACGAGCAGTACTTC.

CDR3 in DNA: TGTGCCTGGAGTAGAGGGCTAATGAACACTGAAGCTTTCTTT. Protein product: CAWSRGLMNTEAFF. The J gene is TRBJ1-1, the V gene TRBV30, with D unclear. This CDR3 has 14 residues. Trimming took 2 bases from V and 0 from J, leaving 10 bases between them. The germline gives CDR1 GTSNPN, CDR2 SVGIG (reference sequence).

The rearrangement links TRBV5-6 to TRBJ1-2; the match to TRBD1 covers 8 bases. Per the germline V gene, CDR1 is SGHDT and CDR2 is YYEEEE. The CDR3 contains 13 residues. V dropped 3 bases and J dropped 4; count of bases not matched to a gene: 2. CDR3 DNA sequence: TGTGCCAGCAGCTCGGGACAGGTCTATGGCTACACCTTC. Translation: CASSSGQVYGYTF.

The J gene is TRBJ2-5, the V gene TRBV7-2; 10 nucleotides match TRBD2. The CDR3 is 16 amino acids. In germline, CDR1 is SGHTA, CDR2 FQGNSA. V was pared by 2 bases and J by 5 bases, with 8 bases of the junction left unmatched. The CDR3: CASSLRRAGGQETQYF. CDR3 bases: TGTGCCAGCAGCTTAAGAAGAGCGGGGGGGCAGGAGACCCAGTACTTC.

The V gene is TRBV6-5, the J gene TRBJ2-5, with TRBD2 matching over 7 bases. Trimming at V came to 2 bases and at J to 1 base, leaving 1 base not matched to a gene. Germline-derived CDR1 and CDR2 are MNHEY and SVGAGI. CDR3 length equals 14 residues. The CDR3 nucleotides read TGTGCCAGCAGTTACGGGAGGGCCCAAGAGACCCAGTACTTC. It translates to CASSYGRAQETQYF.

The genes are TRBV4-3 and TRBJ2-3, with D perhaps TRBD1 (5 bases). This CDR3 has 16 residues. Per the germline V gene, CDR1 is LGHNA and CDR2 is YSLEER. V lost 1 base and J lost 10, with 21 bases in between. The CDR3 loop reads CASSQGGIGHKGAQYF. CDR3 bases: TGCGCCAGCAGCCAAGGGGGTATTGGACACAAGGGCGCGCAGTATTTT.

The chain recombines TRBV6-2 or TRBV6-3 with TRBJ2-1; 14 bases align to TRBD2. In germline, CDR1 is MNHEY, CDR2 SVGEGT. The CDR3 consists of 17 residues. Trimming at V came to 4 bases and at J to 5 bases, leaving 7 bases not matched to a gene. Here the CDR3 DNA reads TGTGCCAGCAGTTCCTTGACTAGCGGGGGGGCCAACAATGAGCAGTTCTTC. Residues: CASSSLTSGGANNEQFF.

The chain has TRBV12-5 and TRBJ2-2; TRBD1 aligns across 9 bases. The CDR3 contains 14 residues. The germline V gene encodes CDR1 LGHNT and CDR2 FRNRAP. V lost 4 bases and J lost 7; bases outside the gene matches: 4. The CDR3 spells CASGSTGGVGELFF. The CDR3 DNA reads TGTGCTAGTGGTTCGACAGGGGGGGTCGGGGAGCTGTTTTTT.

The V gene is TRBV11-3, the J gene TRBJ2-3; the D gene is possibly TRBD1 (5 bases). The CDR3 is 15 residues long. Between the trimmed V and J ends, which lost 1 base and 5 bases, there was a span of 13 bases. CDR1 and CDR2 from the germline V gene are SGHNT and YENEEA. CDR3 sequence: CASSLGAGLGDTQYF. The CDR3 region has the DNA TGTGCCAGCAGCTTAGGAGCAGGGTTGGGAGATACGCAGTATTTT.

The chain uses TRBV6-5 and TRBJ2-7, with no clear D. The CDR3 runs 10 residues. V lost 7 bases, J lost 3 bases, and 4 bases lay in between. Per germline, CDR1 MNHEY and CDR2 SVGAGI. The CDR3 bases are TGTGCCAGCAAGAGCTACGAGCAGTACTTC. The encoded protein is CASKSYEQYF.

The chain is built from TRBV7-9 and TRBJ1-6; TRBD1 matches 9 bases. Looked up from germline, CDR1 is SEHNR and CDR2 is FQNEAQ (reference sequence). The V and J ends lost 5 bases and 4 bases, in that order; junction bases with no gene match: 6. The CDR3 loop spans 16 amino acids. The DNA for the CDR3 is TGTGCCAGCAGCGGCTCGGACAGGGGATATAATTCACCCCTCCACTTT. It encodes CASSGSDRGYNSPLHF.